The 20 T cell receptor beta chains presented below share a single source sample, sequenced in a study of T-cell memory formation after mild COVID-19. TCRdb reanalysed the 5' RACE reads using MiXCR and keeps one entry per CDR3 protein. The profile shows some 62,000 distinct CDR3 sequences, about 10% of them singletons. The source material was PBMCs or a T cell subset sorted from them (not recorded which). These receptors were taken from a man aged 18-30 years who had mild COVID-19 (a few samples of this study predate the infection). Cell type and time point are not known.

The table lists this clonotype with many counts. CDR3 bases: TGCAGTGCTAGAGATTGGGGACAGGGGGTCGACTACGAGCAGTACTTC. Its protein product is CSARDWGQGVDYEQYF. The V gene is TRBV20-1, the J gene TRBJ2-7, with TRBD1 identical over 11 bases. Germline CDR1 and CDR2: DFQATT and SNEGSKA (reference sequence). This CDR3 spans 16 amino acids. The junction had 7 bases not matched to a gene; V was cut back by 0 bases and J by 3 bases.

In this sample, this clonotype turned up many times. This rearrangement joins TRBV10-3 to TRBJ2-1; 8 bases match TRBD2. The germline V gene encodes CDR1 ENHRY and CDR2 SYGVKD. The CDR3 length is 13 residues. The J segment lost 7 bases and the V segment lost 10 bases, leaving 9 bases of the junction unmatched. The chain's CDR3 is CATKQASGNEQFF. DNA of the CDR3: TGTGCCACAAAGCAAGCTAGCGGGAATGAGCAGTTCTTC.

V is TRBV29-1 and J is TRBJ2-1; 7 positions agree with TRBD1. The CDR3 runs to 12 residues. Trimming took 7 bases from V and 6 from J; bases not matched to a gene: 6. CDR1 is SQVTM, CDR2 ANQGSEA, per germline. For the CDR3, the DNA is TGCAGCGGTGGGGACAGAATCAATGAGCAGTTCTTC. Translated, it gives CSGGDRINEQFF.

This clonotype was seen a handful of times. This chain uses TRBV10-3 with TRBJ1-1; D unresolved. CDR1 and CDR2 from the germline V gene are ENHRY and SYGVKD. The V end was cut by 8 bases, the J end by 6 bases, with 13 bases between. The CDR3 totals 12 residues. The CDR3 loop reads CAILGPTAEAFF. The DNA of the CDR3 is TGTGCCATCTTAGGACCCACCGCTGAAGCTTTCTTT.

This clonotype was observed at least ten times. V usage is TRBV6-5 and J usage is TRBJ2-1; a possible D gene is TRBD1 (6 bases). Trimming removed 8 bases at V and 4 bases at J, with 9 bases between. CDR3 length: 12 amino acids. Germline CDR1 MNHEY, CDR2 SVGAGI. The CDR3 region has the DNA TGTGCCAGCCGGGACACGTACAATGAGCAGTTCTTC. Its protein product is CASRDTYNEQFF.

This clonotype has a handful of counts. The chain combines TRBV5-8 with TRBJ2-1; 9 nucleotides line up with TRBD2. V lost 1 base, J lost 3 bases, and 5 bases stayed unmatched. This CDR3 is 16 amino acids long. CDR1 SGHTS and CDR2 YDEGEE come from the germline V gene. This CDR3 reads CASSLFAGGVYNEQFF. The CDR3 DNA is TGTGCCAGCAGCTTGTTTGCGGGGGGGGTCTACAATGAGCAGTTCTTC.

This clonotype was recorded at least ten times. The chain employs TRBV20-1 and TRBJ2-5, with 12 bases fitting TRBD2. With V trimmed by 5 bases and J by 3 bases, 1 base remained unmatched. This CDR3 contains 13 residues. Germline values: CDR1 DFQATT, CDR2 SNEGSKA (reference sequence). The CDR3, as DNA: TGCAGTGCTTGGACTAGCGGGGAAGAGACCCAGTACTTC. Amino acid sequence: CSAWTSGEETQYF.

The sample holds many counts of this clonotype. The chain recombines TRBV12-3 or TRBV12-4 with TRBJ1-6; D is uncertain. CDR3 length: 14 residues. V dropped 2 bases and J dropped 3 bases, with 5 bases sitting between them. CDR3 loop: CASSLSSYNSPLHF. The CDR3 region has the DNA TGTGCCAGCAGTTTATCCAGCTATAATTCACCCCTCCACTTT.

This clonotype has a count of ten or more. The chain links TRBV7-2 to TRBJ2-4; 8 bases agree with TRBD1. Germline V gives CDR1 SGHTA, CDR2 FQGNSA. CDR3 size: 17 residues. With V trimmed by 3 bases and J by 5 bases, 12 bases remained unmatched. CDR3 coding DNA: TGTGCCAGCAGCTTGGGGACCACAGGGGGATGGCAAAACATTCAGTACTTC. It encodes CASSLGTTGGWQNIQYF.

CDR3 sequence: CASSLRDAVNTEAFF. The CDR3 DNA sequence: TGTGCCAGCAGCTTACGGGATGCAGTTAACACTGAAGCTTTCTTT. The rearrangement joins TRBV7-9 to TRBJ1-1; no definite D call. V was clipped by 2 bases and J by 2 bases, with 12 bases between them. Germline V gives CDR1 SEHNR, CDR2 FQNEAQ (reference sequence). This CDR3 region has 15 residues.

This clonotype was seen a handful of times. The chain carries TRBV7-3 and TRBJ2-3; 12 bases are shared with TRBD2. Trimming removed 5 bases from V and 2 bases from J; junction bases left unmatched: 2. CDR3 size: 15 residues. Germline assignment: CDR1 SGHTA and CDR2 FQGTGA. CDR3 coding DNA: TGTGCCAGCAGCCGGACTAGCGGGGCCACAGATACGCAGTATTTT. Its translation: CASSRTSGATDTQYF.

The chain recombines TRBV20-1 with TRBJ1-5; TRBD1 aligns across 10 bases. The germline V gene has CDR1 DFQATT and CDR2 SNEGSKA (reference sequence). The J segment lost 4 bases and the V segment lost 6 bases, leaving 6 bases of the junction unmatched. This CDR3 region has 14 residues. DNA for the CDR3: TGCAGTGCCATGGGGACAGGGGATAATCAGCCCCAGCATTTT. It is translated as CSAMGTGDNQPQHF.

Only a few counts were recorded for this clonotype. The chain recombines TRBV7-2 with TRBJ1-3; tentative D call: TRBD1 (6 bases). The V end lost 5 bases, the J end lost 2 bases, and 13 bases lay between the germline ends. Germline assignment: CDR1 SGHTA and CDR2 FQGNSA. This CDR3 contains 15 residues. In DNA form, the CDR3 reads TGTGCCAGCAGCGCGACAGGCCCCCCTGGAAACACCATATATTTT. Protein: CASSATGPPGNTIYF.

The chain links TRBV4-2 to TRBJ1-5, with TRBD1 matching over 7 bases. V shed 0 bases and J 4 bases; nucleotides not matched to a gene: 18. The length of the CDR3 is 20 residues. The germline CDR1 and CDR2 sequences are LGHNA and YNFKEQ. Here the CDR3 reads CASSQDVSYRGGLGNQPQHF. The CDR3 coding sequence is TGTGCCAGCAGCCAAGATGTCTCTTATAGAGGGGGCCTGGGTAATCAGCCCCAGCATTTT.

This clonotype was counted a few times. The V gene is TRBV6-5, the J gene TRBJ1-1; a possible D gene is TRBD1 (5 bases). The CDR3 covers 15 residues. Germline V gene data show CDR1 as MNHEY and CDR2 as SVGAGI. Trimming removed 7 bases from V and 8 bases from J, with 23 bases in between. For the CDR3, the DNA is TGTGCCAGCACCACACCAGGGAGGGGATTTGCCGAAGCTTTCTTT. Its translation is CASTTPGRGFAEAFF.

This clonotype was seen a few times. The DNA for the CDR3 is TGTGCCAGCAGTACGGACATTGGGTACGGCACAGATACGCAGTATTTT. Protein: CASSTDIGYGTDTQYF. The genes are TRBV25-1 and TRBJ2-3; possibly TRBD1 for D (5 bases). V was shortened by 5 bases and J by 1 base, with 16 bases between the two germline ends. The germline V gene has CDR1 MGHDK and CDR2 SYGVNS. CDR3 length: 16 residues.

There are many counts of this clonotype. The chain uses TRBV7-9 and TRBJ2-1; tentatively, D is TRBD2 (7 bases). Germline CDR1 is SEHNR and CDR2 is FQNEAQ (reference sequence). Trimming left V 5 bases short and J 2 bases short, with 16 bases between. There are 16 residues in the CDR3. The CDR3 nucleotides read TGTGCCAGCAGCGAAAGTGGGGGGGCGCCCTACAATGAGCAGTTCTTC. It specifies CASSESGGAPYNEQFF. Combining the CDR3 with reference TRBV7-9 and TRBJ2-1 gives the whole variable domain DTGVSQNPRHKITKRGQNVTFRCDPISEHNRLYWYRQTLGQGPEFLTYFQNEAQLEKSRLLSDRFSAERPKGSFSTLEIQRTEQGDSAMYLCASSESGGAPYNEQFFGPGTRLTVL.

This clonotype has only a few counts. The rearrangement links TRBV12-3 or TRBV12-4 to TRBJ1-5; D gene ambiguous. This CDR3 is built from 13 residues. V was clipped by 1 base and J by 5 bases, with 6 bases between them. The CDR3 DNA follows: TGTGCCAGCAGTTTAGGGCCCCATCAGCCCCAGCATTTT. Residues: CASSLGPHQPQHF.

This clonotype was counted only a few times. The chain has TRBV4-3 and TRBJ1-1; 7 bases are a match to TRBD1. From germline, CDR1 is LGHNA and CDR2 YSLEER. J lost 3 bases, V lost 5 bases, and 9 bases had no gene match. The CDR3 covers 15 residues. The CDR3 region has the DNA TGCGCCAGCAGCGCAGGGGGGGTGAAGGACACTGAAGCTTTCTTT. The encoded protein is CASSAGGVKDTEAFF.

This sequence joins TRBV6-5 and TRBJ2-5, with 8 positions matching TRBD1. Germline V gene sequence: CDR1 MNHEY, CDR2 SVGAGI. This CDR3 comprises 14 residues. V lost 8 bases and J lost 4; bases outside the gene matches: 9. CDR3 nucleotides: TGTGCCAGCGGATCCACAGGGGGGAGAGAGACCCAGTACTTC. It yields the protein CASGSTGGRETQYF.